The entry that follows covers one T cell receptor beta chain sequence. Its antigen specificity is not known. A read error may account for a junction end that differs from germline. The time point label for this specimen denotes: baseline before first vaccination. The vaccinee samples were drawn from two UK trials, COV001 and COV002, one of which was a single-blind randomized controlled phase 2/3 trial testing AZD1222 (ChAdOx1 nCoV-19) in healthy adults. For TCRbeta chain sequencing, PBMC samples from trial participants were taken at day 0 and at day 28 after the second dose. The CDR3 regions of human TCRbeta chains were analyzed by immunosequencing. The authors' pipeline ran thus. Repertoire TCRs were matched against a reference library of SARS-CoV-2-specific TCRs generated with the MIRA antigen-specificity platform. Breadth was defined as the fraction of unique TCRs that were SARS-CoV-2-associated, and depth was defined as the fraction of total T cells that were SARS-CoV-2-associated. Using the MIRA data, each spike-specific TCR was assigned both to the spike region to which the TCR was reactive and to a CD4 or CD8 class. Log10-transformed breadth and depth values were compared by one-way ANOVA with Sidak's multiple comparisons tests. TCRdb mirrors the immuneACCESS table, restricted to in-frame sequences. Some clones are absent from its copies; in checked studies, under half trace to an unresolved V gene, and the reason for the others is unknown. The V and J calls and the clone size are those of that table, but D and trimming were determined from the DNA. This sample is represented by about 53,000 clones; about 81% of them were singletons. In total, the top ten clones hold 27% of the sample.

This sample is drawn from a study of T cell responses to AZD1222 COVID-19 vaccine (dated by TCRdb to 2020 to 2023). Background for the entire study: AZD1222 recipients whose second dose came at about 4 weeks and those whose second dose came at about 12 weeks were combined into one group, since spike-specific TCR depth and breadth did not differ between the two schedules. TCR sequencing was performed for 230 to 250 trial participants, of whom roughly 200 were given two doses of AZD1222 and approximately 26 were given two doses of MenACWY control vaccine. Trial participants were enrolled into age subgroups of 18-55, 56-69 and 70-plus years, which contained 148, 28 and 57 TCR-sequenced participants, respectively.

From a lookup of the germline V gene, CDR1 and CDR2 are SGHRS and YFSETQ. CDR3 length: 12 amino acids, cysteine to phenylalanine. The DNA shown is the 36-base CDR3, in frame from base 1. What the research found in general, with its limitations: Conclusions about previously exposed vaccinees were limited because only six AZD1222 recipients were SARS-CoV-2 seropositive at baseline. Because no samples from the day 14 peak response were available, repertoires could be characterized only after the peak T cell response. Participants were mostly white British, with more females than males. The authors suggested clonal diversity may have been underestimated. In the small 56-69-year group, the increase in depth fell short of significance, most likely because of low power. After two AZD1222 doses, both the breadth and the depth of spike-specific TCRs were significantly higher than at day 0 and than in MenACWY recipients. Nearly half of unique spike-specific TCRs reportedly recognized epitopes outside regions mutated in the B.1.351 and B.1.1.7 variants. The vaccine-associated CD4 TCRs covered the entire spike protein, and the dominant responses fell in regions 160-218 and 743-854.

The sequence links TRBV5-1 to TRBJ1-1; no D gene can be assigned with confidence. The sequence derives from an adult in good health. The sample here was peripheral blood, taken on day 0 of AZD1222 vaccination. CDR3 region: CASSLDFVREAF. The DNA is as follows: TGCGCCAGCAGCTTGGACTTTGTCCGGGAAGCTTTT.